The T cell receptor beta chain described here comes from a study of CD8+ T cells in alopecia areata. Germline V CDR1 and CDR2: MNHEY, SMNVEV (reference sequence). The V gene lost 7 bases and the J gene lost 0 bases, with 13 bases spanning the gap. CDR3 length: 15 amino acids. Investigators isolated RNA and reverse transcribed it into cDNA to act as the sequencing template. Profiling relied on immunoSEQ multiplex PCR, and the TCRdb table lists in-frame clones only, not all of them. The top ten clones hold about a fifth of a sample with 40,000 to 50,000 clones, less than 70% of them seen once. Treatment reported: oral pan-JAK inhibitor, 5-10 mg twice daily.

The sequencing used CD8+ T cells sorted from blood, collected at week 4, from a patient treated with tofacitinib. The source of this sequence is a human donor with alopecia areata. The chain uses TRBV27 and TRBJ1-5; D not certain. CDR3 nucleotides: TGTGCCAGCAACCACGACGGTTATAGCAATCAGCCCCAGCATTTT. It encodes CASNHDGYSNQPQHF.